A single sample gave rise to the 24 T cell receptor beta chains below, sequenced in a study of blood T cells in healthy people across ages. Sample-barcoded 5' priming and a J-beta primer mix drove a second PCR of 7 to 11 cycles. From the 5' RACE reads, TCRdb called clonotypes with MiXCR, one entry per CDR3 protein. This sample has some 1,800,000 distinct CDR3 sequences, with around 42% found just once. Sequencing input: blood. The receptors here all came from a human donor in good health.

The V gene is TRBV5-6, the J gene TRBJ1-5; perhaps TRBD1 as D (5 bases). The CDR3 covers 14 residues. V was cut by 5 bases and J by 0 bases, with 9 bases left in between. The germline V gene has CDR1 SGHDT and CDR2 YYEEEE. In DNA, the CDR3 is TGTGCCAGCAGATCCGGACATAGCAATCAGCCCCAGCATTTT. This encodes CASRSGHSNQPQHF.

This chain joins TRBV25-1 and TRBJ2-4; no clear D. CDR1 is MGHDK and CDR2 is SYGVNS in the germline V gene. The CDR3 runs to 8 residues. V lost 11 bases and J 13 bases, leaving 9 bases between the germline ends. CDR3 nucleotide sequence: TGTGCCCGATATGAGCAGTACTTC. Its translation is CARYEQYF.

A word on this clonotype: Just one base apart from a much larger clone, this may be a read error. The CDR3 DNA reads as TGCAGCGTTGTTCAGGGGAGCCCAACGTTCGCGGAGACCCAGTACTTC. Protein: CSVVQGSPTFAETQYF. The rearrangement joins TRBV29-1 to TRBJ2-5; tentatively, D is TRBD1 (6 bases). The CDR3 covers 16 residues. Germline V lookup: CDR1 SQVTM, CDR2 ANQGSEA. V lost 4 bases to trimming and J lost 5 bases, with 23 bases between them.

The chain has TRBV20-1 and TRBJ2-7; 7 nucleotides match TRBD2. The end of the DNA aligns better with TRBJ2-4, so the J call may be wrong. CDR3 length equals 15 residues. Germline assignment: CDR1 DFQATT and CDR2 SNEGSKA (reference sequence). The CDR3 nucleotides are TGCAGTGCTCAGTGGTTGGGAGGGGCCAAAAACATTCAGTACTTC. Translated: CSAQWLGGAKNIQYF.

CDR3 protein: CASSQEQGGRGANVLTF. The CDR3 DNA reads as TGTGCCAGCAGCCAAGAGCAGGGGGGGCGAGGGGCCAACGTCCTGACTTTC. The chain uses TRBV4-2 and TRBJ2-6; D may match TRBD1 or TRBD2 (7 bases each). Germline-derived CDR1 and CDR2 are LGHNA and YNFKEQ. Trimming cost V 0 bases and J 4 bases, with 13 bases left between them. The CDR3 runs 17 residues.

This chain links TRBV28 with TRBJ1-1; tentative D call: TRBD1 (6 bases). Trimming left V 5 bases short and J 2 bases short, with 18 bases between. Germline CDR1 is MDHEN and CDR2 is SYDVKM. This CDR3 region has 16 residues. CDR3 nucleotides: TGTGCCAGCAGTCTCAGGGGTCCGTTAGTCAACACTGAAGCTTTCTTT. Translation gives CASSLRGPLVNTEAFF. The complete variable domain, with remaining parts taken from reference TRBV28 and TRBJ1-1, reads DVKVTQSSRYLVKRTGEKVFLECVQDMDHENMFWYRQDPGLGLRLIYFSYDVKMKEKGDIPEGYSVSREKKERFSLILESASTNQTSMYLCASSLRGPLVNTEAFFGQGTRLTVV.

The V call is TRBV7-2, the J call TRBJ2-1; D is perhaps TRBD1 (6 bases). Germline V gives CDR1 SGHTA, CDR2 FQGNSA. V dropped 3 bases and J dropped 6 bases, with 15 bases sitting between them. The CDR3 runs 15 residues. CDR3 bases: TGTGCCAGCAGCTTTGACAGGTCATCAAGCAATGAGCAGTTCTTC. It specifies CASSFDRSSSNEQFF. Using reference TRBV7-2 and TRBJ2-1 for the parts outside the CDR3, the full variable domain is GAGVSQSPSNKVTEKGKDVELRCDPISGHTALYWYRQSLGQGLEFLIYFQGNSAPDKSGLPSDRFSAERTGGSVSTLTIQRTQQEDSAVYLCASSFDRSSSNEQFFGPGTRLTVL.

This sequence joins TRBV9 and TRBJ2-3; D call uncertain. Deletions cut 6 bases from V and 2 bases from J, with 13 bases between. The germline gives CDR1 SGDLS, CDR2 YYNGEE. CDR3 length: 14 amino acids. The CDR3 here is CASTLGQVTDTQYF. CDR3 in DNA: TGTGCCAGCACCCTGGGCCAAGTCACAGATACGCAGTATTTT.

Concerning this clonotype: One end of the junction is discordant with germline, which a read error may explain. The chain recombines TRBV12-3 or TRBV12-4 with TRBJ2-3, with TRBD2 matching 12 bases. The CDR3 is made up of 15 amino acids. CDR3: CASSSGGAMVDTEYF. The CDR3 region has the DNA TGTGCCAGCTCTAGCGGGGGGGCGATGGTAGATACGGAGTATTTT.

This clonotype came up many times. One end of the junction does not line up with germline, which may come from a read error. This chain links TRBV5-1 with TRBJ2-1, with D possibly being TRBD2 (7 bases). The CDR3 totals 16 residues. Germline V gene data show CDR1 as SGHRS and CDR2 as YFSETQ. The CDR3 DNA is TGTGCCAGCAGTGGGGGTAGTGGGGGGGCTTACAATGAGCAGTTCTTC. This translates into CASSGGSGGAYNEQFF.

A few counts support this clonotype. J is TRBJ2-3 and V is TRBV6-2 or TRBV6-3, with D maybe TRBD1 (6 bases). There are 14 residues in the CDR3. CDR1 and CDR2 (germline): MNHEY, SVGEGT. V gave up 6 bases and J gave up 2 bases, with 12 bases separating them. The CDR3 spells CASRPTGVTDTQYF. CDR3 sequence (DNA): TGTGCCAGCAGACCGACAGGAGTCACAGATACGCAGTATTTT.

The CDR3 DNA reads as TGCAGTGCTAGTGAGTCTGAGTACAATGAGCAGTTCTTC. Protein sequence: CSASESEYNEQFF. V and J are TRBV20-1 and TRBJ2-1, with D unclear. There are 13 residues in the CDR3. Germline lookup yields CDR1 DFQATT and CDR2 SNEGSKA (reference sequence). V was pared by 3 bases and J by 4 bases, with 10 bases between.

This clonotype was found a few times. The chain links TRBV24-1 to TRBJ1-5, with 9 bases matching TRBD1. V gave up 4 bases and J gave up 4 bases; unmatched junction bases: 10. Germline CDR1 KGHDR, CDR2 SFDVKD. The CDR3 spans 17 residues. The CDR3 region has the DNA TGTGCCACCAGTGAACACGGGACAGGGCAAACTAATCAGCCCCAGCATTTT. Amino acids: CATSEHGTGQTNQPQHF.

This clonotype was detected a few times. The chain is built from TRBV28 and TRBJ1-2; the D gene is possibly TRBD1 (5 bases). V lost 4 bases, J lost 5 bases, and 17 bases lay in between. Looked up from germline, CDR1 is MDHEN and CDR2 is SYDVKM. The length of the CDR3 is 15 residues. CDR3 amino acids: CASSSPPDSFYGYTF. DNA of the CDR3: TGTGCCAGCAGTTCCCCCCCCGACAGCTTTTATGGCTACACCTTC.

The chain recombines TRBV2 with TRBJ1-1; D is unclear. The CDR3 is 15 residues long. Germline CDR1 SNHLY, CDR2 FYNNEI. Trimming removed 6 bases at V and 1 base at J, with 15 bases between. CDR3 residues: CASRVGLAENTEAFF. In nucleotides, the CDR3 is TGTGCCAGCAGAGTCGGGTTAGCCGAGAACACTGAAGCTTTCTTT.

J is TRBJ1-1 and V is TRBV29-1; D call uncertain. The CDR3 is made up of 13 amino acids. The V gene lost 2 bases and the J gene lost 2 bases, with 9 bases spanning the gap. Per germline, CDR1 SQVTM and CDR2 ANQGSEA. In DNA, the CDR3 is TGCAGCGTTGAATTGCCTATAAACACTGAAGCTTTCTTT. This encodes CSVELPINTEAFF. Filled out from reference TRBV29-1 and TRBJ1-1, the complete variable domain reads SAVISQKPSRDICQRGTSLTIQCQVDSQVTMMFWYRQQPGQSLTLIATANQGSEATYESGFVIDKFPISRPNLTFSTLTVSNMSPEDSSIYLCSVELPINTEAFFGQGTRLTVV.

The table lists this clonotype with a few counts. The J gene is TRBJ2-2, the V gene TRBV29-1; 10 bases line up with TRBD2. The CDR3 consists of 16 residues. The germline CDR1 and CDR2 sequences are SQVTM and ANQGSEA. J was trimmed by 3 bases and V by 0 bases; bases with no gene match: 4. The CDR3 sequence is CSVEDLAGVDTGELFF. Here the CDR3 DNA reads TGCAGCGTTGAAGATCTAGCGGGGGTAGACACCGGGGAGCTGTTTTTT.

V usage is TRBV29-1 and J usage is TRBJ2-3; 7 bases fit TRBD2. Unmatched junction bases numbered 7, after V lost 6 bases and J lost 1 base. This CDR3 has 14 amino acids. The germline CDR1 and CDR2 sequences are SQVTM and ANQGSEA. The CDR3 loop is CSVHTSVGTDTQYF. The CDR3 DNA reads TGCAGCGTACACACTAGCGTAGGCACAGATACGCAGTATTTT.

For this clonotype: One junction end disagrees with the germline gene, perhaps due to a read error. The chain is built from TRBV11-1 and TRBJ2-3; possible D gene TRBD2, 5 bases. The CDR3 sequence is 15 residues long. Per the germline V gene, CDR1 is SGHAT and CDR2 is FQDESV (reference sequence). The DNA of the CDR3 is TGTGCCAGCAGCTTAAGTGGTGAGGGCACGGATACGCAGTATTTT. This encodes CASSLSGEGTDTQYF.

The V gene is TRBV24-1, the J gene TRBJ2-3; D assignment may be TRBD1 or TRBD2 (6 bases each). Germline values: CDR1 KGHDR, CDR2 SFDVKD. V dropped 7 bases and J dropped 0 bases, with 22 bases sitting between them. This CDR3 spans 18 amino acids. The CDR3 DNA follows: TGTGCCACCAGCCACCCGCAGGCGGGGACACTTAGCACAGATACGCAGTATTTT. This sequence encodes CATSHPQAGTLSTDTQYF.

V and J are TRBV20-1 and TRBJ2-5, with D perhaps TRBD2 (6 bases). The CDR3 has 15 residues. V gave up 1 base and J gave up 11 bases, with 23 bases separating them. Germline-derived CDR1 and CDR2 are DFQATT and SNEGSKA (reference sequence). CDR3: CSARVGREIAAEQYF. The CDR3 DNA sequence: TGCAGTGCTAGAGTTGGCCGAGAAATAGCGGCTGAGCAGTACTTC.

The genes are TRBV7-2 and TRBJ2-5; 8 bases agree with TRBD1. The J call may not be correct, given that the DNA end is closer to TRBJ2-7. Germline lookup yields CDR1 SGHTA and CDR2 FQGNSA. The CDR3 has 16 amino acids. The CDR3 DNA reads as TGTGCCAGCAGCCGAAGACAGGGGACAATCTCCTACGAGCAGTACTTC. Translating gives CASSRRQGTISYEQYF.

In its sample, this clonotype was seen a few times. The chain combines TRBV6-1 with TRBJ2-5, with D maybe TRBD1 (6 bases). CDR1 is MNHNS and CDR2 is SASEGT in the germline V gene. V lost 0 bases, J lost 3 bases, and 11 bases lay in between. CDR3 length: 15 residues. CDR3 sequence reads: CASSEAPGQEETQYF. The CDR3 DNA reads TGTGCCAGCAGTGAAGCGCCGGGACAAGAAGAGACCCAGTACTTC.

This clonotype has more than one count but fewer than ten. The gene calls are TRBV9 and TRBJ1-2; D uncertain. The germline V and J ends were trimmed by 0 bases and 5 bases, with 14 bases remaining between them. The V gene's germline CDR1 is SGDLS and CDR2 YYNGEE. CDR3 length equals 15 residues. In DNA, the CDR3 is TGTGCCAGCAGCGTAGCGGCAGGACCCTATTATGGCTACACCTTC. Residues: CASSVAAGPYYGYTF.